These T cell receptor beta chains were read from a single sample in a study of blood T cell repertoires in COVID-19. TCRdb's table, derived via immunoSEQ multiplex PCR, lists solely in-frame clones and lacks some. The sample comprises 60,000 to 65,000 clones, approximately 79% of which are singletons, and roughly 20% rests with the top ten. The material sequenced was peripheral blood. These receptors were taken from a man in his fifties or sixties with acute or convalescent COVID-19. Each CDR3 is given with its conserved first and last residue. The order of the fields is V gene, D gene, J gene, clone size, CDR3 DNA, CDR3 protein. A D gene is named only where the DNA matches it firmly. Size is omitted from some rows. Given values are once, few, many or a class for expanded clones.

TRBV5-8	TRBD2	TRBJ2-5	.	TGTGCCAGCAGCTTGGGGACTAGTAGGACCCAGTACTTC	CASSLGTSRTQYF
TRBV5-1	.	TRBJ2-1	.	TGCGCCAGCAGCTTGGCCGTAGGGGCCTCCAATGAGCAGTTCTTC	CASSLAVGASNEQFF
TRBV28	TRBD1	TRBJ1-6	few	TGTGCCAGCAGTTTGTGGACAGGGGGCAATTCACCCCTCCACTTT	CASSLWTGGNSPLHF
TRBV18	.	TRBJ2-7	.	TGTGCCAGCGGAGACAGGGAGGCCTACGAGCAGTACTTC	CASGDREAYEQYF
TRBV28	TRBD2	TRBJ2-5	.	TGTGCCAGCAGGAAACGGACTAGCGGACAAGAGACCCAGTACTTC	CASRKRTSGQETQYF
TRBV14	.	TRBJ2-7	.	TGTGCCAAAAGACAGATCCTTGGTTCCTACGAGCAGTACTTC	CAKRQILGSYEQYF
TRBV3-1/TRBV3-2	TRBD1	TRBJ1-2	few	TGTGCCAGCAGCTCAGGGGGCTTTTACTATGGCTACACCTTC	CASSSGGFYYGYTF
TRBV5-4	TRBD2	TRBJ2-3	few	TGTGCCAGCAGCCTGACTAGCGGGAGGGCGGGAGATACGCAGTATTTT	CASSLTSGRAGDTQYF
TRBV19	.	TRBJ2-3	.	TGTGCCACCAACAAGCGAACTCAGCCAGATACGCAGTATTTT	CATNKRTQPDTQYF
TRBV28	TRBD1	TRBJ1-6	.	TGTGCCAGCAGTTTATGGGAGGAGCGACAGGGGGGAAAACCCCTCCACTTT	CASSLWEERQGGKPLHF
TRBV5-1	.	TRBJ1-6	.	TGCGCCAGCAGCCCGGGGACCGGAGGGTATAATTCACCCCTCCACTTT	CASSPGTGGYNSPLHF
TRBV6-6	TRBD1	TRBJ1-2	.	TGTGCCAGCAGCCCGGACAGGCATGGCTACACCTTC	CASSPDRHGYTF
TRBV9	TRBD1	TRBJ1-2	.	TGTGCCAGCAGCGCCGACAGTGGGACAGGGCATGGCTACACCTTC	CASSADSGTGHGYTF
TRBV25-1	.	TRBJ1-6	.	TGTGCCAGCAGTGATCTCCTTCCTTATTCACCCCTCCACTTT	CASSDLLPYSPLHF
TRBV5-1	.	TRBJ2-1	.	TGCGCCAGCAGCTTGTCGAGCCCCGGGGTCCATGAGCAGTTCTTC	CASSLSSPGVHEQFF
TRBV24-1	TRBD1	TRBJ2-2	.	TGTGCCACCAGTGATCGTCCCGGGACAGGGACGAACACCGGGGAGCTGTTTTTT	CATSDRPGTGTNTGELFF
TRBV7-3	TRBD1	TRBJ2-7	.	TGTGCCAGCAGGCCGACGGGGACAGCAATGAGGGAGCAGTACTTC	CASRPTGTAMREQYF
TRBV3-1/TRBV3-2	TRBD2	TRBJ2-7	once	TGTGCCAGCAGTCCACTAGCGGGAGCCTACGAGCAGTACTTC	CASSPLAGAYEQYF
TRBV3-1/TRBV3-2	TRBD2	TRBJ2-7	.	TGTGCCAGCAGCCTAGCGGGAAGGACCTACGAGCAGTACTTC	CASSLAGRTYEQYF
TRBV6-2/TRBV6-3	.	TRBJ2-7	.	TGTGCCAGCAGTTACCAGTCCTACGAGCAGTACTTC	CASSYQSYEQYF
TRBV4-3	TRBD1	TRBJ2-6	.	TGCGCCAGCAGCCAAGATCGACCTCGCGGGACAGGGCAATCTGGGGCCAACGTCCTGACTTTC	CASSQDRPRGTGQSGANVLTF
TRBV10-3	TRBD1	TRBJ2-2	.	TGTGCCATCAGGACCGACAGGGCCAACACCGGGGAGCTGTTTTTT	CAIRTDRANTGELFF
TRBV7-9	TRBD1	TRBJ1-3	.	TGTGCCAGCAGCAATACCCTTTTTACAGGGGACGGAAACACCATATATTTT	CASSNTLFTGDGNTIYF
TRBV12-3/TRBV12-4	.	TRBJ2-5	.	TGTGCCAGCAGTTTAGCAGCGGAAGAGACCCAGTACTTC	CASSLAAEETQYF
TRBV21-1	.	TRBJ1-2	.	TGTGCCAGCAGCCGGGGGGCAGTAGTTAACTATGGCTACACCTTC	CASSRGAVVNYGYTF
TRBV18	.	TRBJ1-3	.	TGTGCCAGCTCACCCGACGTCGGGGTCGTCGGAAACACCATATATTTT	CASSPDVGVVGNTIYF
TRBV7-9	.	TRBJ1-4	.	TGTGCCAGCAGCTACGGGGGTGAAAAACTGTTTTTT	CASSYGGEKLFF
TRBV18	TRBD1	TRBJ1-2	.	TGTGCCAGCTCACCACGTCAGGGGGCTTTCGGCTATGGCTACACCTTC	CASSPRQGAFGYGYTF
TRBV24-1	TRBD1	TRBJ1-1	.	TGTGCCACCAGTGAAAGACAGGGCACTGAAGCTTTCTTT	CATSERQGTEAFF
TRBV3-1/TRBV3-2	TRBD2	TRBJ2-7	.	TGTGCCAGCAGCCAAGGGACTAGCGGGCACGAGCAGTACTTC	CASSQGTSGHEQYF
TRBV27	TRBD1	TRBJ1-1	.	TGTGCCAGCAGGGCACCGGACAGGCAAGCTTTCTTT	CASRAPDRQAFF
TRBV5-1	.	TRBJ2-5	.	TGCGCCAGCAGCTTACCACAGGGAGGGGAGACCCAGTACTTC	CASSLPQGGETQYF
TRBV6-5	TRBD1	TRBJ2-7	.	TGTGCCAGCCACAGGGACAGTCTACCCTACGAGCAGTACTTC	CASHRDSLPYEQYF
TRBV14	TRBD1	TRBJ2-4	.	TGTGCCAGCAGCCCCGCCTGGGGGAAATTACAGGGGGCCAAAAACATTCAGTACTTC	CASSPAWGKLQGAKNIQYF
TRBV11-1	.	TRBJ2-5	.	TGTGCCAGCAGCACCCCCCGCGGGCAAGAGACCCAGTACTTC	CASSTPRGQETQYF
TRBV5-1	.	TRBJ1-1	.	TGCGCCAGCAGCTCGACGCGGAAAACTGAAGCTTTCTTT	CASSSTRKTEAFF
TRBV25-1	TRBD1	TRBJ1-5	.	TGTACCGAGCAGGGGGCCTCTCAGCCCCAGCATTTT	CTEQGASQPQHF
TRBV5-6	.	TRBJ1-1	.	TGTGCCAGCAGCTTGGACATGGGAGCCACTGAAGCTTTCTTT	CASSLDMGATEAFF
TRBV6-1	.	TRBJ1-4	.	TGTGCCAGCAGTGAAATGGCATGGGGGGGTGATAATGAAAAACTGTTTTTT	CASSEMAWGGDNEKLFF
TRBV30	.	TRBJ1-4	once	TGTGCCTGGACCGTCGGCTCAGGGTTATTGGAAAAACTGTTTTTT	CAWTVGSGLLEKLFF
TRBV6-5	.	TRBJ1-2	.	TGTGCCAGCCGGAGACGACAGCCATATCTGGGGGGCTACACCTTC	CASRRRQPYLGGYTF
TRBV10-3	.	TRBJ1-5	.	TGTGCCACCAGTAAGGGGCAGGGGCCCCAGCATTTT	CATSKGQGPQHF
TRBV5-1	TRBD2	TRBJ2-5	.	TGCGCCAGCAGCTTGTCGCCCGGGGGGGAAGAGACCCAGTACTTC	CASSLSPGGEETQYF
TRBV5-4	.	TRBJ2-7	.	TGTGCCAGCAGTGGGGGGATCAATTCGGAGCAGTACTTC	CASSGGINSEQYF
TRBV5-6	TRBD1	TRBJ2-3	.	TGTGCCAGCAGCTTGGGCCCATGGGGACAGACCACAGATACGCAGTATTTT	CASSLGPWGQTTDTQYF
TRBV9	TRBD1	TRBJ2-1	.	TGTGCCAGCAGCACGCGGGACAGGTACAATGAGCAGTTCTTC	CASSTRDRYNEQFF
TRBV7-9	TRBD1	TRBJ2-7	.	TGTGCCAGCAGTCTCCGCCGGGACAGCGCCAACGAGCAGTACTTC	CASSLRRDSANEQYF
TRBV10-1	TRBD2	TRBJ2-1	.	TGCGCCAGCAGTGAGCTGACTAGCGTCTCCTACAATGAGCAGTTCTTC	CASSELTSVSYNEQFF
TRBV4-3	.	TRBJ1-2	.	TGCGCCAGCAGCCAAAGGATGACAGTTTATGGCTACACCTTC	CASSQRMTVYGYTF
TRBV10-1	TRBD2	TRBJ2-7	.	TGCGCCAGCAGTGAGGGGCTAGCGGGGACGGGCTCCTACGAGCAGTACTTC	CASSEGLAGTGSYEQYF
TRBV7-2	.	TRBJ2-1	.	TGTGCCAGCAGCTTAGGAGGGAGTGGTGAGCAGTTCTTC	CASSLGGSGEQFF
TRBV10-3	TRBD1	TRBJ2-5	.	TGTGCCATCAGCCTAAGGACAGGGGCGGGAGAGACCCAGTACTTC	CAISLRTGAGETQYF